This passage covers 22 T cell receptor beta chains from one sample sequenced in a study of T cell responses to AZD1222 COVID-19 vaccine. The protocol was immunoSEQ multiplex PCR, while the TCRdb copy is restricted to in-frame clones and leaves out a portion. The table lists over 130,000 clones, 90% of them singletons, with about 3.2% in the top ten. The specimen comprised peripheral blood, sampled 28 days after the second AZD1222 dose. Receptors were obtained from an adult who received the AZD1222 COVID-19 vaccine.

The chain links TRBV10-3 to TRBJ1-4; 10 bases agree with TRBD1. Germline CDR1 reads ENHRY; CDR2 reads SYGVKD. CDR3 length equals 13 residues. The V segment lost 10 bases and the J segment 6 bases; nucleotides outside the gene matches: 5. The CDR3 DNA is TGTGCCACCCAGACAGGGGGCGATGAAAAACTGTTTTTT. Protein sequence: CATQTGGDEKLFF.

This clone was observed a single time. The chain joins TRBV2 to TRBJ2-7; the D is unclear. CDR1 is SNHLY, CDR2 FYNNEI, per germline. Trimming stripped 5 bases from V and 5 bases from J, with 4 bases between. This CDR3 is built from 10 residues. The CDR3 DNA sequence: TGTGCCAGCAGTTCGGACGAGCAGTACTTC. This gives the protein CASSSDEQYF.

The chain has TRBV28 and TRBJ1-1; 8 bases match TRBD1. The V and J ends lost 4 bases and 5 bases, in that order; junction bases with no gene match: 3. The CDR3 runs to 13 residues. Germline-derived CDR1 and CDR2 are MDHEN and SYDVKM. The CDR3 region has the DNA TGTGCCAGCAGTTCGGACAGGGAAACTGAAGCTTTCTTT. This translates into CASSSDRETEAFF. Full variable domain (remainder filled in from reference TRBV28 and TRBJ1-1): DVKVTQSSRYLVKRTGEKVFLECVQDMDHENMFWYRQDPGLGLRLIYFSYDVKMKEKGDIPEGYSVSREKKERFSLILESASTNQTSMYLCASSSDRETEAFFGQGTRLTVV.

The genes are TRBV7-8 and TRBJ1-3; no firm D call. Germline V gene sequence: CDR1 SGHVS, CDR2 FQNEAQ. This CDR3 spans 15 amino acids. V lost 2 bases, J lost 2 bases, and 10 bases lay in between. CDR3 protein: CASSLYTATGNTIYF. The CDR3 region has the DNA TGTGCCAGCAGCTTATATACGGCTACTGGAAACACCATATATTTT.

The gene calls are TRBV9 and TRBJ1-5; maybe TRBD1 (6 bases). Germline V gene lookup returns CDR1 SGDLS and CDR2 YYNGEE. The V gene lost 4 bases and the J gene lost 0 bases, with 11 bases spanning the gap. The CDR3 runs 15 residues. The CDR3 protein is CASSLTGNSNQPQHF. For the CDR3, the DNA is TGTGCCAGCAGCCTGACAGGAAATAGCAATCAGCCCCAGCATTTT.

The CDR3 sequence is CASSPTSGVLTDTQYF. CDR3 DNA: TGTGCCAGCTCACCCACTAGCGGGGTGCTCACAGATACGCAGTATTTT. The chain is built from TRBV18 and TRBJ2-3; 10 positions agree with TRBD2. CDR1 KGHSH and CDR2 LQKENI come from the germline V gene. The CDR3 extends over 16 amino acids. Trimming at V came to 3 bases and at J to 2 bases, leaving 5 bases not matched to a gene.

CDR3 bases: TGTGCCAGCAGCCCGTTACCGTTAGGGCCTGAAGCTTTCTTT. This translates into CASSPLPLGPEAFF. The rearrangement uses TRBV3-1 (or the pseudogene TRBV3-2) and TRBJ1-1; D unresolved. The CDR3 is 14 residues long. Germline V gives CDR1 LGHDT, CDR2 YNNKEL (reference sequence). The V end lost 4 bases, the J end lost 6 bases, and 15 bases lay between the germline ends.

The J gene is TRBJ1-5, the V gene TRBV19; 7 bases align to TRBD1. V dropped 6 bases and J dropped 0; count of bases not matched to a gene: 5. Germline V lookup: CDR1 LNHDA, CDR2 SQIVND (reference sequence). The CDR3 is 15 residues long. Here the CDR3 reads CASRPDRSSNQPQHF. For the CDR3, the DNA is TGTGCCAGTAGACCGGACAGGTCTAGCAATCAGCCCCAGCATTTT.

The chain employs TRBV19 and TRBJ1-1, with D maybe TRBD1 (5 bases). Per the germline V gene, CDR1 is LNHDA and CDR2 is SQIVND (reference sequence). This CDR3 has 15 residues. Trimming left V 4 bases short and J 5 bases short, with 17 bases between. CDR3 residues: CASSTQGRDGTEAFF. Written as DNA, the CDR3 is TGTGCCAGTAGTACCCAGGGAAGAGACGGGACTGAAGCTTTCTTT.

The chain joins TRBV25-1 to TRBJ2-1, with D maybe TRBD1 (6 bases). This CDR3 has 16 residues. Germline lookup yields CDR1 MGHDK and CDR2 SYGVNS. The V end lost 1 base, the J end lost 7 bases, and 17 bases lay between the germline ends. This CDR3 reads CASSELGGAAGNEQFF. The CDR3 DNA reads TGTGCCAGCAGTGAATTAGGGGGAGCTGCCGGGAATGAGCAGTTCTTC.

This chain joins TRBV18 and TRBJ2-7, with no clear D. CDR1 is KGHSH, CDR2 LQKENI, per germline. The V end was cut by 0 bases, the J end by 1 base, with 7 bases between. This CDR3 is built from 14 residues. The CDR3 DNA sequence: TGTGCCAGCTCACCACCTGTACAGTCCTACGAGCAGTACTTC. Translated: CASSPPVQSYEQYF.

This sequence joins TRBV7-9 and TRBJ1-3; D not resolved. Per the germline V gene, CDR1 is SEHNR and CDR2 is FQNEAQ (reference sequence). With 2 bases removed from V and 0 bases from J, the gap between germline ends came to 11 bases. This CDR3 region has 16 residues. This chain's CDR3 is CASSLSSSLSGNTIYF. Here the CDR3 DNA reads TGTGCCAGCAGCTTAAGCTCCTCCCTCTCTGGAAACACCATATATTTT.

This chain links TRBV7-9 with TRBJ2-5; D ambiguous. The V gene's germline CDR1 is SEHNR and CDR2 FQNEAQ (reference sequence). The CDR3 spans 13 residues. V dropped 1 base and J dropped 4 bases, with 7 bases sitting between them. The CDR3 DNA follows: TGTGCCAGCAGCTTAGACAGTAGAGAGACCCAGTACTTC. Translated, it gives CASSLDSRETQYF.

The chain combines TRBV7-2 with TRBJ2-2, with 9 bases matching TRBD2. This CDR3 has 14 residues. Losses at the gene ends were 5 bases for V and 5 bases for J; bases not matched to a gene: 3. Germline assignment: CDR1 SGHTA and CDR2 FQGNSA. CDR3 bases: TGTGCCAGCAGCCCAACTAGCGGGACCGGGGAGCTGTTTTTT. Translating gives CASSPTSGTGELFF.

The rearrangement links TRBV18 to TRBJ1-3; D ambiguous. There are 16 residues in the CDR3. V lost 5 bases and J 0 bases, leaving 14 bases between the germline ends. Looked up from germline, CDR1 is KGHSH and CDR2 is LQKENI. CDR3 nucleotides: TGTGCCAGCTCAGGAGCATCCCGGGGCTCTGGAAACACCATATATTTT. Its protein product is CASSGASRGSGNTIYF.

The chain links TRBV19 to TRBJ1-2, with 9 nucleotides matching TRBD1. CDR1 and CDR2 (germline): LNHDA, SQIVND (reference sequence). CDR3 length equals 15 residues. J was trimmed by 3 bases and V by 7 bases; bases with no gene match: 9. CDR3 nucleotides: TGTGCCAGTACCCCGGACAGGGGTTCGTACTATGGCTACACCTTC. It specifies CASTPDRGSYYGYTF.

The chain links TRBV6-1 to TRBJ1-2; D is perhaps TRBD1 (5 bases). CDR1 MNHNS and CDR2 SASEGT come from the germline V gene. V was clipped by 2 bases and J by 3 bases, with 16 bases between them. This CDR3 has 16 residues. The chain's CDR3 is CASSEFVGETYYGYTF. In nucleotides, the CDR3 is TGTGCCAGCAGTGAATTTGTAGGGGAAACGTACTATGGCTACACCTTC.

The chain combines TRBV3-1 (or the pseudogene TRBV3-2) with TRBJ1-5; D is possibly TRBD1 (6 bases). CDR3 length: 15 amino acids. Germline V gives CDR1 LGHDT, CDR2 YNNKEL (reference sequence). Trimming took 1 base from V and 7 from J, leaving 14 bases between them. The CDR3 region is CASSQGGGESQPQHF. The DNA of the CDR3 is TGTGCCAGCAGCCAAGGAGGGGGGGAGTCCCAGCCCCAGCATTTT.

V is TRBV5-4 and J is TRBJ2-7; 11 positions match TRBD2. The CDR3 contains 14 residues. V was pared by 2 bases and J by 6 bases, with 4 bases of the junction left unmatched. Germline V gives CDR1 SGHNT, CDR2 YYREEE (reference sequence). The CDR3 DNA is TGTGCCAGCAGCTTAACTAGCGGGAGAGGCGAGCAGTACTTC. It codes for CASSLTSGRGEQYF.

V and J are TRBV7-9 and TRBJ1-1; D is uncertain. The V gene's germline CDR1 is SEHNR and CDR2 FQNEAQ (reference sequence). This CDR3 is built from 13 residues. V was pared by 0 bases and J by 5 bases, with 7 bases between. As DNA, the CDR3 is TGTGCCAGCAGCTTAGCGAGAGAAACTGAAGCTTTCTTT. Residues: CASSLARETEAFF.

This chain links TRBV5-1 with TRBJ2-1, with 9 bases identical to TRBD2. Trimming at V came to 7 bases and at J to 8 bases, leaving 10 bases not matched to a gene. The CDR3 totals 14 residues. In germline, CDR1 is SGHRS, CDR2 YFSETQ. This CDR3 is CASYLAGGSHEQFF. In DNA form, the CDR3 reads TGCGCCAGCTACTTGGCGGGAGGGTCGCATGAGCAGTTCTTC.

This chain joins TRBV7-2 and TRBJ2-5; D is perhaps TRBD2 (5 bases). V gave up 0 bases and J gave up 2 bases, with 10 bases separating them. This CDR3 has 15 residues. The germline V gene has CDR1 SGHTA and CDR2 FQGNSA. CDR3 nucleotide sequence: TGTGCCAGCAGCTTAGCACAGACTATACAAGAGACCCAGTACTTC. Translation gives CASSLAQTIQETQYF.